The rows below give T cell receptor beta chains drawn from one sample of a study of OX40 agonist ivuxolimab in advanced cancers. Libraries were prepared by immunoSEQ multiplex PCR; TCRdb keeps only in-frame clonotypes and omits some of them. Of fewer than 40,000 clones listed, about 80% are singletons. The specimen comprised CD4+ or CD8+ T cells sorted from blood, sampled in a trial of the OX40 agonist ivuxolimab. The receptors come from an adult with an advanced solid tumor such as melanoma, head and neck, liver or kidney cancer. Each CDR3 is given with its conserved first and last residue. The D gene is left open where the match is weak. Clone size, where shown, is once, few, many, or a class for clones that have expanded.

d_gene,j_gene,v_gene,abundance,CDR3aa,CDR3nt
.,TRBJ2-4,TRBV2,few,CASSLGRVKNIQYF,TGTGCCAGCAGTCTTGGCAGGGTGAAAAACATTCAGTACTTC
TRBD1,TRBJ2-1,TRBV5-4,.,CASSLIGTGGYNEQFF,TGTGCCAGCAGCTTGATCGGGACAGGGGGCTACAATGAGCAGTTCTTC
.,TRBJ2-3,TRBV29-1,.,CSVDTTERTDTQYF,TGCAGCGTTGACACGACTGAGCGCACAGATACGCAGTATTTT
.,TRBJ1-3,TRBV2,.,CASSDGVTSSGNTIYF,TGTGCCAGCAGTGATGGGGTCACTAGCTCTGGAAACACCATATATTTT
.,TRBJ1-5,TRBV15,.,CATSRATGSQPQHF,TGTGCCACCAGCAGAGCTACGGGAAGCCAGCCCCAGCATTTT
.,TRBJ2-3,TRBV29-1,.,CSVLSGTATDTQYF,TGCAGCGTTCTAAGCGGGACAGCCACAGATACGCAGTATTTT
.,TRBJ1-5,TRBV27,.,CASRGGNQPQHF,TGTGCCAGCAGGGGCGGGAATCAGCCCCAGCATTTT
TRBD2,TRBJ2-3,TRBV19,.,CASSLGLAGVTDTQYF,TGTGCCAGTAGTCTCGGACTAGCGGGAGTGACAGATACGCAGTATTTT
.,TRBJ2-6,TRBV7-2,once,CASSFPGANVLTF,TGTGCCAGCAGCTTCCCTGGGGCCAACGTCCTGACTTTC
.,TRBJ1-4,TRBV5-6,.,CASSLANEKLFF,TGTGCCAGCAGCTTGGCAAATGAAAAACTGTTTTTT
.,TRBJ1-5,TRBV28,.,CASSPRGGFSNQPQHF,TGTGCCAGCAGTCCCCGGGGGGGGTTTAGCAATCAGCCCCAGCATTTT
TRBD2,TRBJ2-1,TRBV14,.,CASSQAGPASGYYNEQFF,TGTGCCAGCAGCCAAGCCGGACCGGCTAGCGGGTATTACAATGAGCAGTTCTTC
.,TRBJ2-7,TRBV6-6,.,CASSLMSSSYEQYF,TGTGCCAGCAGTCTAATGAGTAGCTCCTACGAGCAGTACTTC
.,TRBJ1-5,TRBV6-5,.,CASKMDLYSNQPQHF,TGTGCCAGCAAGATGGACCTTTATAGCAATCAGCCCCAGCATTTT
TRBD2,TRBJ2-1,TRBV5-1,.,CASSFLAGGPLDEQFF,TGCGCCAGCAGCTTCCTAGCGGGAGGGCCTTTGGATGAGCAGTTCTTC
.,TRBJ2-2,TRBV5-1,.,CASSPSSVNTGELFF,TGCGCCAGCAGCCCCTCTAGCGTGAACACCGGGGAGCTGTTTTTT
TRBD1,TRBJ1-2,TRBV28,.,CASSLRAGGLGYTF,TGTGCCAGCAGTTTAAGGGCAGGGGGCTTGGGCTACACCTTC
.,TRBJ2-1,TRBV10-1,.,CASSEVPGARVFF,TGCGCCAGCAGTGAGGTCCCAGGGGCAAGGGTGTTCTTC
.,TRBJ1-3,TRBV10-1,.,CASSPDYRVSSGNTIYF,TGCGCCAGCAGTCCCGACTACCGTGTGAGCTCTGGAAACACCATATATTTT
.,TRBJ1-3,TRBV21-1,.,CASSKRGLDSGNTIYF,TGTGCCAGCAGCAAAAGGGGGCTTGACTCTGGAAACACCATATATTTT
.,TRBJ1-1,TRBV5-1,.,CASSPQFMNTEAFF,TGCGCCAGCAGCCCCCAGTTCATGAACACTGAAGCTTTCTTT
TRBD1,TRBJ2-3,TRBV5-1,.,CASSLGQGGDTQYF,TGCGCCAGCAGCCTGGGACAGGGGGGCGATACGCAGTATTTT
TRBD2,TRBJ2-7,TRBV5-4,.,CASSLAPGTSSYEQYF,TGTGCCAGCAGCCTGGCCCCGGGGACTAGCTCCTACGAGCAGTACTTC
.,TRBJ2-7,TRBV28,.,CASSAVSGKSEQYF,TGTGCCAGCTCCGCGGTATCAGGAAAGAGCGAGCAGTACTTC
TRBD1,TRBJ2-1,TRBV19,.,CASSNDRVPYNEQFF,TGTGCCAGTAGTAACGACAGGGTTCCCTACAATGAGCAGTTCTTC
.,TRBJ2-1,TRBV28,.,CASSLGIATPYNEQFF,TGTGCCAGCAGTTTGGGTATAGCGACACCATACAATGAGCAGTTCTTC
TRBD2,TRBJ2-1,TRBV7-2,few,CASSPRTSGHWQFF,TGTGCCAGCAGCCCCAGGACTAGCGGGCATTGGCAGTTCTTC
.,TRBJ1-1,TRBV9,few,CASSVAQGNTEAFF,TGTGCCAGCAGCGTAGCGCAGGGGAACACTGAAGCTTTCTTT
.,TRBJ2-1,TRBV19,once,CASSSFEGEQFF,TGTGCCAGTAGCTCATTCGAGGGTGAGCAGTTCTTC
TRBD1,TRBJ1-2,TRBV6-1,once,CASSPQGGSGYTF,TGTGCCAGCAGCCCCCAGGGGGGTAGCGGCTACACCTTC
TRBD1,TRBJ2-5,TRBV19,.,CASRSTGAQETQYF,TGTGCCAGTAGGAGTACAGGGGCCCAAGAGACCCAGTACTTC
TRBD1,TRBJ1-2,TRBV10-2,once,CASSESTGGSGYTF,TGCGCCAGCAGTGAGTCGACAGGGGGCTCTGGCTACACCTTC
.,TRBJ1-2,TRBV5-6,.,CASSFRDGPGANYGYTF,TGTGCCAGCAGCTTCAGGGACGGCCCGGGGGCCAACTATGGCTACACCTTC
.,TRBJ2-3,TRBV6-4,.,CASSDPYTDTQYF,TGTGCCAGCAGTGACCCCTACACAGATACGCAGTATTTT
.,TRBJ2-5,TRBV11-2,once,CASSLDRRYSGETQYF,TGTGCCAGCAGCTTAGATCGAAGATATTCTGGGGAGACCCAGTACTTC
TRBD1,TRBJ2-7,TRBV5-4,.,CASSTGTGLRRDEQYF,TGTGCCAGCAGCACGGGGACAGGGCTAAGGAGGGACGAGCAGTACTTC
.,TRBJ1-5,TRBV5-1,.,CASSRTGSEKPQHF,TGCGCCAGCAGCCGTACGGGCAGCGAGAAACCCCAGCATTTT
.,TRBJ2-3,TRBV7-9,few,CASSLGPSGLLSGTDTQYF,TGTGCCAGCAGCTTAGGCCCCTCGGGACTTCTATCGGGCACAGATACGCAGTATTTT
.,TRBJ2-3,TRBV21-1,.,CASISWAGSTDTQYF,TGTGCCAGCATCTCTTGGGCGGGAAGCACAGATACGCAGTATTTT
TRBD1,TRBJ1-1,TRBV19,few,CASRRQGTEAFF,TGTGCCAGTAGGAGACAGGGCACTGAAGCTTTCTTT